This TCR beta chain originates from a study of cytomegalovirus exposure and HLA in healthy donors. Both 60 Vbeta primers and 13 Jbeta primers went into the PCR. This table comes from immunoSEQ multiplex PCR, and its TCRdb copy is limited to in-frame clones, with some not included. This table holds around 190,000 clones, about 80% found once. CDR1 is SGHDT, CDR2 YYEEEE, per germline. The CDR3 covers 17 residues. The V end lost 4 bases, the J end lost 0 bases, and 17 bases lay between the germline ends. The J gene is TRBJ1-5, the V gene TRBV5-6; D perhaps matches TRBD1 (6 bases). Specimen: PBMCs. The clonotype comes from a woman aged 30 to 39 in good health and CMV-seropositive. In DNA form, the CDR3 reads TGTGCCAGCAGCCGTAGACAGGACTCTTATAGCAATCAGCCCCAGCATTTT. This translates into CASSRRQDSYSNQPQHF.